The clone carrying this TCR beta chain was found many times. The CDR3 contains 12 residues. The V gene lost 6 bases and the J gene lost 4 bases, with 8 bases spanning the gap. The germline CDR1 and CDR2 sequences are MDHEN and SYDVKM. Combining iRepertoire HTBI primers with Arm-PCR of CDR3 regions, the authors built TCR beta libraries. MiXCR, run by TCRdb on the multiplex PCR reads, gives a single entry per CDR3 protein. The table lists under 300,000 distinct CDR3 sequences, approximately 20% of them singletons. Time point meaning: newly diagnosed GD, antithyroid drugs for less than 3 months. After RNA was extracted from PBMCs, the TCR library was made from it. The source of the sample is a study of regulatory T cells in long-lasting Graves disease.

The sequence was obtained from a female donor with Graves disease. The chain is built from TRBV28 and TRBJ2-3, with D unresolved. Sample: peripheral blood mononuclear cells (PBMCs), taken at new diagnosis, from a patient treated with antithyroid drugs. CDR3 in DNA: TGTGCCAGCAGCCCCTGGTCAGATACGCAGTATTTT. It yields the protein CASSPWSDTQYF. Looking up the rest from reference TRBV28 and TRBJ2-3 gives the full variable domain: DVKVTQSSRYLVKRTGEKVFLECVQDMDHENMFWYRQDPGLGLRLIYFSYDVKMKEKGDIPEGYSVSREKKERFSLILESASTNQTSMYLCASSPWSDTQYFGPGTRLTVL.